This TCR beta chain derives from a study of T cell changes during pregnancy in multiple sclerosis. CDR1 is SGHTA and CDR2 is FQGNSA in the germline V gene. The CDR3 runs to 16 residues. Trimming took 5 bases from V and 6 from J; bases not matched to a gene: 7. The protocol was immunoSEQ multiplex PCR, while the TCRdb copy is restricted to in-frame clones and leaves out a portion. The table lists around 110,000 clones, 80% to 95% of them singletons. This clone showed up just once. This chain connects TRBV7-2 to TRBJ2-1; 13 bases line up with TRBD2. The origin of this receptor is a female donor with multiple sclerosis, enrolled in a pregnancy study. Specimen: peripheral blood, collected after pregnancy. Here the CDR3 DNA reads TGTGCCAGCAGCCCCCGACTAGCGGGAGGCCCCAATGAGCAGTTCTTC. The encoded protein is CASSPRLAGGPNEQFF.